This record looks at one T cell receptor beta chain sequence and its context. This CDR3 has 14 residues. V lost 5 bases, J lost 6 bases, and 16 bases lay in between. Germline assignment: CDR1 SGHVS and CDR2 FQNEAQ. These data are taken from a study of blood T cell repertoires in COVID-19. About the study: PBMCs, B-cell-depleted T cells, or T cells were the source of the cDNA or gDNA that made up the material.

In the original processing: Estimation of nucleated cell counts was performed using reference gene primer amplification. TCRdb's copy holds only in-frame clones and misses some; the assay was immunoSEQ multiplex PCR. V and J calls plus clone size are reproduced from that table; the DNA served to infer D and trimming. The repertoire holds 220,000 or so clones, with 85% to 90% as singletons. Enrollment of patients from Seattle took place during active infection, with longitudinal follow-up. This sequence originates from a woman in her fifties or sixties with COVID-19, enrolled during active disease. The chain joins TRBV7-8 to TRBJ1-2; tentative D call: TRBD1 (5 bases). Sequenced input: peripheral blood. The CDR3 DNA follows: TGTGCCAGCAGCCTAGGGTGGGGACTTGATGGCTACACCTTC. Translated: CASSLGWGLDGYTF.